The 27 T cell receptor beta chains listed next were all sequenced from one sample in a study of T cell responses to AZD1222 COVID-19 vaccine. Using immunoSEQ multiplex PCR, the repertoire was profiled, and TCRdb retains in-frame clones only, with some absent. The table lists about 69,000 clones, 83% of them singletons, with around 25% in the top ten. The specimen was peripheral blood, collected 28 days after the second AZD1222 dose. Receptors were obtained from an adult who received the AZD1222 COVID-19 vaccine.

This chain uses TRBV6-1 with TRBJ2-5; D is possibly TRBD2 (6 bases). This CDR3 has 13 residues. Germline V gene sequence: CDR1 MNHNS, CDR2 SASEGT. Trimming removed 1 base at V and 9 bases at J, with 12 bases between. CDR3 in amino acids: CASSEVGGVAQYF. The CDR3 DNA sequence: TGTGCCAGCAGTGAAGTGGGGGGAGTGGCCCAGTACTTC.

The DNA of the CDR3 is TGTGCCAGCAGTTATCAGACCCCTCAATGGGCCTACGAGCAGTACTTC. This sequence encodes CASSYQTPQWAYEQYF. The chain uses TRBV27 and TRBJ2-7, with no clear D. Trimming left V 4 bases short and J 2 bases short, with 18 bases between. The CDR3 has 16 residues. CDR1 and CDR2 (germline): MNHEY, SMNVEV (reference sequence).

The chain joins TRBV5-1 to TRBJ1-1; no firm D call. Trimming removed 2 bases at V and 2 bases at J, with 13 bases between. Germline V lookup: CDR1 SGHRS, CDR2 YFSETQ. This CDR3 is 15 amino acids long. The CDR3 region has the DNA TGCGCCAGCAGCTTAGGTGTATTGGCCAACACTGAAGCTTTCTTT. Translation gives CASSLGVLANTEAFF.

This chain links TRBV7-9 with TRBJ2-5; D possibly corresponds to TRBD1 (6 bases). The V gene's germline CDR1 is SEHNR and CDR2 FQNEAQ (reference sequence). Trimming removed 5 bases from V and 1 base from J, with 11 bases in between. This CDR3 is built from 14 residues. CDR3 sequence: CASSQSTGQETQYF. In DNA, the CDR3 is TGTGCCAGCAGCCAATCGACAGGCCAAGAGACCCAGTACTTC.

The chain uses TRBV29-1 and TRBJ1-2, with D tentatively TRBD1 (6 bases). This CDR3 is built from 15 residues. CDR1 is SQVTM, CDR2 ANQGSEA, per germline. Trimming took off 3 bases at V and 4 bases at J, with 18 bases between the two ends. The CDR3: CSVDRSAGEIYGYTF. The CDR3 DNA follows: TGCAGCGTTGATCGTTCCGCAGGGGAAATCTATGGCTACACCTTC.

This clone showed up just once. The CDR3 reads CATSRSQGDGSPLHF. The DNA of the CDR3 is TGTGCCACCAGCAGATCCCAGGGTGACGGATCACCCCTCCACTTT. The chain links TRBV15 to TRBJ1-6; D may be TRBD1 (5 bases). Looked up from germline, CDR1 is LNHNV and CDR2 is YYDKDF (reference sequence). V was pared by 2 bases and J by 10 bases, with 15 bases between. The CDR3 covers 15 residues.

CDR3 loop: CASSGGTGATDTQYF. The DNA of the CDR3 is TGCGCCAGCAGTGGTGGGACAGGGGCCACAGATACGCAGTATTTT. V is TRBV10-1 and J is TRBJ2-3, with 10 positions matching TRBD1. Germline V CDR1 and CDR2: WNHNN, SYGVQD (reference sequence). V dropped 4 bases and J dropped 2; count of bases not matched to a gene: 3. The length of the CDR3 is 15 residues.

This clone was picked up one time. The chain combines TRBV2 with TRBJ1-2, with TRBD1 as a possible D gene (6 bases). V dropped 4 bases and J dropped 6 bases, with 12 bases sitting between them. Germline V gene sequence: CDR1 SNHLY, CDR2 FYNNEI. CDR3 size: 13 residues. CDR3 protein: CASSGGRGDGYTF. The CDR3 bases are TGTGCCAGCAGTGGGGGCAGGGGCGATGGCTACACCTTC.

The chain employs TRBV6-2 or TRBV6-3 and TRBJ2-1; 9 bases map to TRBD2. CDR1 is MNHEY, CDR2 SVGEGT, per germline. V was clipped by 4 bases and J by 6 bases; unmatched bases: 7. The CDR3 has 15 amino acids. The CDR3, as DNA: TGTGCCAGCAGTTTTGCGGGAGGGCCATCCAATGAGCAGTTCTTC. This encodes CASSFAGGPSNEQFF.

V and J are TRBV6-5 and TRBJ2-1; TRBD2 aligns across 14 bases. Trimming at V came to 2 bases and at J to 9 bases, leaving 6 bases not matched to a gene. Germline-derived CDR1 and CDR2 are MNHEY and SVGAGI. This CDR3 region has 16 residues. CDR3 sequence reads: CASSYDGTSGRSEQFF. The CDR3, as DNA: TGTGCCAGCAGTTACGATGGGACTAGCGGGAGAAGTGAGCAGTTCTTC.

This chain joins TRBV6-6 and TRBJ1-1, with TRBD1 as a possible D gene (5 bases). Germline V gene sequence: CDR1 MNHNY, CDR2 SVGAGI (reference sequence). V dropped 10 bases and J dropped 2 bases, with 14 bases sitting between them. The CDR3 contains 13 residues. The CDR3 coding sequence is TGTGCCACCTCGGGGACGGGAAACACTGAAGCTTTCTTT. The encoded protein is CATSGTGNTEAFF.

This clone has a handful of counts. J is TRBJ1-5 and V is TRBV18; 7 nucleotides agree with TRBD1. CDR3 length equals 14 residues. With V trimmed by 4 bases and J by 7 bases, 7 bases remained unmatched. Germline V gene data show CDR1 as KGHSH and CDR2 as LQKENI. In DNA form, the CDR3 reads TGTGCCAGCTCACTTCTCGACAGGGAACAGCCCCAGCATTTT. It is translated as CASSLLDREQPQHF.

V and J are TRBV6-6 and TRBJ1-2, with 8 bases lining up with TRBD1. Germline CDR1 and CDR2: MNHNY and SVGAGI (reference sequence). The CDR3 totals 17 residues. V lost 5 bases and J lost 1; bases outside the gene matches: 12. This chain's CDR3 is CASSPLSGTGNNYGYTF. The DNA of the CDR3 is TGTGCCAGCAGTCCTCTATCCGGGACAGGAAATAACTATGGCTACACCTTC.

In its sample, this clone was seen once. This chain joins TRBV3-1 (or the pseudogene TRBV3-2) and TRBJ2-5; D may be TRBD2 (5 bases). The CDR3 is 14 amino acids. Per the germline V gene, CDR1 is LGHDT and CDR2 is YNNKEL (reference sequence). Trimming took off 1 base at V and 5 bases at J, with 11 bases between the two ends. For the CDR3, the DNA is TGTGCCAGCAGCCAAGGGCTAGCCCGGGAGACCCAGTACTTC. Translated: CASSQGLARETQYF.

On this clone: Within the sample, other DNA sequences also encode this same CDR3. The chain carries TRBV12-3 or TRBV12-4 and TRBJ1-3, with unresolved D. V was cut by 3 bases and J by 4 bases, with 4 bases left in between. The CDR3 is 12 amino acids. The CDR3 DNA reads TGTGCCAGCAGTTTCGGAGGAAACACCATATATTTT. This translates into CASSFGGNTIYF.

This rearrangement joins TRBV7-8 to TRBJ2-7; D is possibly TRBD1 (5 bases). CDR3 length: 15 residues. Deletions cut 1 base from V and 6 bases from J, with 16 bases between. The V gene's germline CDR1 is SGHVS and CDR2 FQNEAQ. CDR3 in DNA: TGTGCCAGCAGCTTAGGACTCCAGGGAAAGTCCGAGCAGTACTTC. Translated: CASSLGLQGKSEQYF.

The chain joins TRBV20-1 to TRBJ2-3; tentative D call: TRBD2 (6 bases). With 3 bases removed from V and 4 bases from J, the gap between germline ends came to 14 bases. This CDR3 comprises 14 residues. The V gene's germline CDR1 is DFQATT and CDR2 SNEGSKA (reference sequence). The CDR3 loop is CSASIPGVPDTQYF. For the CDR3, the DNA is TGCAGTGCTAGTATACCGGGGGTCCCAGATACGCAGTATTTT.

This clone has only one observation. This chain uses TRBV19 with TRBJ2-5; the D gene is possibly TRBD1 (5 bases). The CDR3 is 13 amino acids. The germline gives CDR1 LNHDA, CDR2 SQIVND (reference sequence). V lost 1 base to trimming and J lost 2 bases, with 5 bases between them. The CDR3 coding sequence is TGTGCCAGTAGTATAGGACAGCAAGAGACCCAGTACTTC. Encoded protein: CASSIGQQETQYF.

J is TRBJ1-2 and V is TRBV6-4, with D unclear. Germline-derived CDR1 and CDR2 are MRHNA and SNTAGT. This CDR3 region has 15 residues. Between the trimmed V and J ends, which lost 0 bases and 7 bases, there was a span of 15 bases. The CDR3 coding sequence is TGTGCCAGCAGTGACTCGATGAACGGATTTAGTGGCTACACCTTC. Protein sequence: CASSDSMNGFSGYTF.

This sequence joins TRBV11-1 and TRBJ2-1; possibly TRBD1 or TRBD2 for D (5 bases each). Trimming pared 3 bases from V and 5 bases from J, leaving 8 bases between. Germline CDR1 reads SGHAT; CDR2 reads FQDESV (reference sequence). The CDR3 totals 13 residues. CDR3 bases: TGTGCCAGCAGCTTTGGGACGGACAATGAGCAGTTCTTC. This translates into CASSFGTDNEQFF. Supplemented by reference TRBV11-1 and TRBJ2-1, the full variable domain reads EAEVAQSPRYKITEKSQAVAFWCDPISGHATLYWYRQILGQGPELLVQFQDESVVDDSQLPKDRFSAERLKGVDSTLKIQPAELGDSAMYLCASSFGTDNEQFFGPGTRLTVL.

V is TRBV7-9 and J is TRBJ2-2; tentatively, D is TRBD2 (7 bases). In germline, CDR1 is SEHNR, CDR2 FQNEAQ (reference sequence). The CDR3 is 18 amino acids. V lost 1 base, J lost 0 bases, and 15 bases lay in between. CDR3 coding DNA: TGTGCCAGCAGCTTAGTAGGGGGGGCCGTCGCGAACACCGGGGAGCTGTTTTTT. Its translation: CASSLVGGAVANTGELFF.

The rearrangement links TRBV7-2 to TRBJ1-5, with D hard to call. CDR1 and CDR2 (germline): SGHTA, FQGNSA. V was pared by 1 base and J by 4 bases, with 11 bases between. The CDR3 runs 15 residues. The CDR3 nucleotides read TGTGCCAGCAGCTTAGATGTGACATCTAATCAGCCCCAGCATTTT. It specifies CASSLDVTSNQPQHF.

The chain carries TRBV6-5 and TRBJ1-3; 8 bases are a match to TRBD1. Germline assignment: CDR1 MNHEY and CDR2 SVGAGI. V lost 4 bases and J lost 2; bases outside the gene matches: 4. CDR3 size: 15 residues. This CDR3 reads CASSFTTGAGNTIYF. Here the CDR3 DNA reads TGTGCCAGCAGTTTCACGACAGGGGCTGGAAACACCATATATTTT.

The chain combines TRBV7-9 with TRBJ2-3; maybe TRBD2 (6 bases). The CDR3 covers 17 residues. With 5 bases removed from V and 6 bases from J, the gap between germline ends came to 24 bases. Looked up from germline, CDR1 is SEHNR and CDR2 is FQNEAQ (reference sequence). This CDR3 is CASSTYRDSPDGDTQYF. CDR3 sequence (DNA): TGTGCCAGCAGCACTTACCGGGACTCTCCCGATGGGGATACGCAGTATTTT.

The chain carries TRBV5-4 and TRBJ2-1; 8 nucleotides line up with TRBD1. The germline CDR1 and CDR2 sequences are SGHNT and YYREEE (reference sequence). The CDR3 is made up of 14 amino acids. J gave up 2 bases and V 5 bases, and 3 bases lay outside the gene matches. DNA of the CDR3: TGTGCCAGCAGAGGACAGGGACCCTACAATGAGCAGTTCTTC. It codes for CASRGQGPYNEQFF.

The chain employs TRBV4-1 and TRBJ2-3, with D possibly TRBD2 on 5 matching bases. V was pared by 0 bases and J by 6 bases, with 13 bases between. CDR3 size: 15 residues. CDR1 MGHRA and CDR2 YSYEKL come from the germline V gene. The chain's CDR3 is CASSQDNQEADTQYF. For the CDR3, the DNA is TGCGCCAGCAGCCAAGATAATCAGGAGGCGGATACGCAGTATTTT.

The genes are TRBV19 and TRBJ1-5; a possible D gene is TRBD1 (6 bases). V gave up 5 bases and J gave up 1 base, with 15 bases separating them. The length of the CDR3 is 16 residues. Germline V lookup: CDR1 LNHDA, CDR2 SQIVND (reference sequence). This CDR3 reads CASSSGGLRSNQPQHF. CDR3 bases: TGTGCCAGTAGTTCCGGGGGGCTCAGGAGCAATCAGCCCCAGCATTTT.